These 13 T cell receptor beta chains originate from one sample sequenced in a study of T cells in localized non-small cell lung cancer (dated by TCRdb to about 2020). Libraries were made using the immunoSEQ multiplex PCR assay. TCRdb stores this immuneACCESS table with in-frame sequences only. Part of the clones is absent; in the studies checked, under half of the shortfall reflects unresolved V genes, and no reason is known for the rest. This sample holds about 70,000 clones; about nine tenths were observed only once. The ten largest clones represent around a fifth of the sample. The source material was peripheral blood, sampled before any cancer treatment. These receptors were obtained from a male donor aged 60 or over with stage III squamous cell lung carcinoma.

Comments on this clone: This same CDR3 is encoded by further DNA sequences in the sample. The chain uses TRBV5-1 and TRBJ1-2; TRBD1 matches at 8 bases. Looked up from germline, CDR1 is SGHRS and CDR2 is YFSETQ. V gave up 4 bases and J gave up 7 bases; unmatched junction bases: 9. The CDR3 extends over 14 amino acids. For the CDR3, the DNA is TGCGCCAGCAGCCCTGGACAGGGTGGCGTTGGCTACACCTTC. This sequence encodes CASSPGQGGVGYTF.

V gene TRBV5-8 combines with J gene TRBJ2-1, with 8 bases that match TRBD2. This CDR3 has 15 amino acids. Germline V CDR1 and CDR2: SGHTS, YDEGEE. V lost 2 bases and J lost 4; bases outside the gene matches: 5. The CDR3 bases are TGTGCCAGCAGCTTCTCCAAGCGGGGGTACAATGAGCAGTTCTTC. Translated, it gives CASSFSKRGYNEQFF.

The rearrangement links TRBV6-5 to TRBJ2-7, with a weak D call TRBD1 (5 bases). Trimming took 6 bases from V and 3 from J, leaving 18 bases between them. Germline CDR1 reads MNHEY; CDR2 reads SVGAGI. CDR3 length: 15 amino acids. The CDR3 loop reads CASRKGRAGNYEQYF. Here the CDR3 DNA reads TGTGCCAGCAGAAAGGGCCGGGCAGGGAACTACGAGCAGTACTTC.

The rearrangement links TRBV19 to TRBJ2-7, with 7 bases fitting TRBD2. The CDR3 is 13 amino acids. The germline V gene encodes CDR1 LNHDA and CDR2 SQIVND (reference sequence). V lost 3 bases and J lost 8; bases outside the gene matches: 7. Here the CDR3 DNA reads TGTGCCAGTAGTATGGGAGGGACCTTTCAGCAGTACTTC. Translating gives CASSMGGTFQQYF.

In regard to this clone: An end of the junction differs from the germline gene, which may be a read error. CDR3 bases: TGTGCCAGCAGTTCTGACAGGGGGGAACTAGATCCGCAGTATTTT. It translates to CASSSDRGELDPQYF. The chain couples TRBV11-3 to TRBJ2-3, with 9 bases that match TRBD1. The CDR3 consists of 15 residues. Germline CDR1 and CDR2: SGHNT and YENEEA. Complete variable domain (other parts from reference TRBV11-3 and TRBJ2-3): EAGVVQSPRYKIIEKKQPVAFWCNPISGHNTLYWYLQNLGQGPELLIRYENEEAVDDSQLPKDRFSAERLKGVDSTLKIQPAELGDSAVYLCASSSDRGELDPQYFGPGTRLTVL.

The chain couples TRBV30 to TRBJ1-1, with a weak D call TRBD1 (6 bases). Trimming pared 1 base from V and 1 base from J, leaving 16 bases between. This CDR3 spans 16 amino acids. Germline CDR1 is GTSNPN and CDR2 is SVGIG (reference sequence). The DNA for the CDR3 is TGTGCCTGGAGTGGAAGCGAGACGGGGGCGAACACTGAAGCTTTCTTT. Its translation: CAWSGSETGANTEAFF.

The CDR3 reads CASSLLAGAALDTQYF. The CDR3 DNA reads TGTGCCAGCAGCTTATTAGCGGGGGCCGCGTTGGATACGCAGTATTTT. The chain links TRBV7-2 to TRBJ2-3; 9 bases are shared with TRBD2. Germline CDR1 and CDR2: SGHTA and FQGNSA. V was pared by 2 bases and J by 6 bases, with 9 bases of the junction left unmatched. The CDR3 length is 16 residues.

The chain combines TRBV28 with TRBJ1-1, with TRBD1 as a possible D gene (6 bases). The CDR3 totals 13 residues. V was trimmed by 5 bases and J by 8 bases, leaving 15 bases between them. Looked up from germline, CDR1 is MDHEN and CDR2 is SYDVKM. The CDR3 region has the DNA TGTGCCAGCAGTCCAATACAGGGTTCCGAAGCTTTCTTT. Protein: CASSPIQGSEAFF.

The V and J genes are TRBV5-1 and TRBJ2-7; 10 nucleotides agree with TRBD1. The V gene end was trimmed by 4 bases and the J gene end by 2 bases; junction bases not matched to a gene: 3. Per the germline V gene, CDR1 is SGHRS and CDR2 is YFSETQ. This CDR3 region has 14 residues. This CDR3 reads CASSAGTGAYEQYF. Here the CDR3 DNA reads TGCGCCAGCAGCGCCGGGACAGGGGCCTACGAGCAGTACTTC.

V is TRBV5-1 and J is TRBJ2-3, with a weak D call TRBD2 (6 bases). Germline CDR1 SGHRS, CDR2 YFSETQ. The CDR3 has 17 residues. V was clipped by 0 bases and J by 0 bases, with 14 bases between them. DNA of the CDR3: TGCGCCAGCAGCTTGGTGGGGACTGAAGCTAGCACAGATACGCAGTATTTT. It encodes CASSLVGTEASTDTQYF. Full variable domain (outside the CDR3, taken from reference TRBV5-1 and TRBJ2-3): KAGVTQTPRYLIKTRGQQVTLSCSPISGHRSVSWYQQTPGQGLQFLFEYFSETQRNKGNFPGRFSGRQFSNSRSEMNVSTLELGDSALYLCASSLVGTEASTDTQYFGPGTRLTVL.

The chain employs TRBV25-1 and TRBJ2-7; unclear D gene. From germline, CDR1 is MGHDK and CDR2 SYGVNS. Trimming removed 3 bases at V and 2 bases at J, with 11 bases between. CDR3 size: 14 residues. CDR3 sequence (DNA): TGTGCCAGCAGTGACTTTGACGGTACCTACGAGCAGTACTTC. This codes for CASSDFDGTYEQYF.

V is TRBV30 and J is TRBJ1-6, with D possibly matching TRBD1 (5 bases). Germline V lookup: CDR1 GTSNPN, CDR2 SVGIG (reference sequence). The CDR3 consists of 14 residues. Trimming pared 4 bases from V and 8 bases from J, leaving 15 bases between. The CDR3 loop reads CAWNLGDSYSPLHF. The CDR3 nucleotides read TGTGCCTGGAACCTGGGGGACTCTTATTCACCCCTCCACTTT.

The chain combines TRBV5-1 with TRBJ2-5; 7 bases fit TRBD1. The trim removed 7 bases at V and 5 bases at J, leaving 11 bases unmatched. Germline values: CDR1 SGHRS, CDR2 YFSETQ. This CDR3 is built from 14 residues. CDR3 coding DNA: TGCGCCAGCGGACTCTCAACAGGGGTTGAGACCCAGTACTTC. Translating gives CASGLSTGVETQYF.